The clone carrying this T cell receptor (beta chain) was recorded only once. These data belong to a study of blood T cell repertoires in COVID-19. The CDR3 sequence is 15 residues long. Germline lookup yields CDR1 MNHNY and CDR2 SVGAGI (reference sequence). Trimming took 4 bases from V and 2 from J, leaving 12 bases between them. Sequencing used immunoSEQ multiplex PCR; TCRdb keeps in-frame clones, though not all of them. The data show roughly 88,000 clones, roughly 80% seen once. The genes are TRBV6-6 and TRBJ1-3; D gene unclear. The source is a woman older than 75 with acute or convalescent COVID-19. Source material: peripheral blood. In DNA form, the CDR3 reads TGTGCCAGCAGTTCCTATGACGGGGCTGGAAACACCATATATTTT. It specifies CASSSYDGAGNTIYF.